Shown below are 15 T cell receptor beta chains from a single sample sequenced in a study of T cell clones after liver transplantation. Data came from immunoSEQ multiplex PCR; TCRdb stores just in-frame clones and leaves some out. The data show over 50,000 clones, with approximately 84% seen just once and approximately 8.5% held by the top ten. Material: CD4+ T cells from blood, obtained before liver transplant. Receptors originate from a human donor who received a liver transplant.

J is TRBJ1-2 and V is TRBV5-1; 7 bases align to TRBD1. The CDR3 covers 15 residues. In germline, CDR1 is SGHRS, CDR2 YFSETQ. Trimming at V came to 4 bases and at J to 5 bases, leaving 11 bases not matched to a gene. Here the CDR3 DNA reads TGCGCCAGCAGCCAGACCTCGGGACAGCAATATGGCTACACCTTC. As protein: CASSQTSGQQYGYTF.

The CDR3: CASSSPRRGKNEQFF. In DNA, the CDR3 is TGTGCCAGCAGTTCCCCTAGGAGGGGGAAGAATGAGCAGTTCTTC. The chain combines TRBV28 with TRBJ2-1, with D perhaps being TRBD1 or TRBD2 (6 bases each). Germline V gene lookup returns CDR1 MDHEN and CDR2 SYDVKM. Trimming took off 4 bases at V and 7 bases at J, with 17 bases between the two ends. The CDR3 has 15 amino acids.

The CDR3 region is CASSLEGPELYGYTF. CDR3 DNA sequence: TGTGCCAGCAGCTTAGAGGGCCCTGAACTCTATGGCTACACCTTC. V is TRBV7-9 and J is TRBJ1-2; D unclear. The CDR3 contains 15 residues. CDR1 SEHNR and CDR2 FQNEAQ come from the germline V gene (reference sequence). V dropped 1 base and J dropped 4 bases, with 13 bases sitting between them.

The rearrangement uses TRBV7-3 and TRBJ2-5; 7 bases are a match to TRBD2. Unmatched junction bases numbered 10, after V lost 5 bases and J lost 4 bases. Germline V gene sequence: CDR1 SGHTA, CDR2 FQGTGA. The CDR3 sequence is 15 residues long. CDR3 amino acids: CASSPASGAGETQYF. The CDR3 region has the DNA TGTGCCAGCAGCCCGGCTAGCGGAGCGGGAGAGACCCAGTACTTC.

The J gene is TRBJ2-2, the V gene TRBV4-1; 8 nucleotides align to TRBD2. Germline lookup yields CDR1 MGHRA and CDR2 YSYEKL. V shed 8 bases and J 5 bases; nucleotides not matched to a gene: 7. The CDR3 has 14 residues. The CDR3 reads CASHGGAGTGELFF. The CDR3 coding sequence is TGCGCCAGCCACGGGGGGGCCGGAACCGGGGAGCTGTTTTTT.

V and J are TRBV15 and TRBJ1-2, with D possibly TRBD1 on 6 matching bases. From germline, CDR1 is LNHNV and CDR2 YYDKDF (reference sequence). V was cut by 5 bases and J by 4 bases, with 14 bases left in between. The CDR3 contains 14 residues. The CDR3 region has the DNA TGTGCCACCAGCGGACCAACAGGGATCTATGGCTACACCTTC. This translates into CATSGPTGIYGYTF.

This clone appeared a few times. This chain connects TRBV28 to TRBJ1-4; TRBD1 might be the D (5 bases). The germline gives CDR1 MDHEN, CDR2 SYDVKM. This CDR3 region has 16 residues. With 1 base removed from V and 4 bases from J, the gap between germline ends came to 13 bases. The CDR3 nucleotides read TGTGCCAGCAGTTTATCCATCGGGACGCATAATGAAAAACTGTTTTTT. This codes for CASSLSIGTHNEKLFF.

The J gene is TRBJ1-2, the V gene TRBV11-2; D is ambiguous. The germline V gene has CDR1 SGHAT and CDR2 FQNNGV. The CDR3 consists of 12 residues. V was cut by 6 bases and J by 7 bases, with 12 bases left in between. The CDR3 bases are TGTGCCAGCAGTTCGGTTCAGTCTGGCTACACCTTC. It codes for CASSSVQSGYTF.

V gene TRBV18 combines with J gene TRBJ2-5; 8 nucleotides align to TRBD2. The ends lost 1 base at V and 5 bases at J; junction bases unmatched: 6. Germline-derived CDR1 and CDR2 are KGHSH and LQKENI. This CDR3 contains 15 residues. The CDR3 here is CASSPQTSGGETQYF. DNA for the CDR3: TGTGCCAGCTCACCACAAACTAGCGGCGGGGAGACCCAGTACTTC.

This chain connects TRBV19 to TRBJ1-3; a possible D gene is TRBD1 (5 bases). Between the trimmed V and J ends, which lost 1 base and 0 bases, there was a span of 10 bases. The CDR3 is 16 residues long. Germline lookup yields CDR1 LNHDA and CDR2 SQIVND (reference sequence). Here the CDR3 reads CASSIGRQISGNTIYF. As DNA, the CDR3 is TGTGCCAGTAGTATAGGCCGACAGATCTCTGGAAACACCATATATTTT.

The chain has TRBV4-3 and TRBJ1-1; 9 bases match TRBD1. Germline CDR1 LGHNA, CDR2 YSLEER. Trimming at V came to 0 bases and at J to 4 bases, leaving 3 bases not matched to a gene. The CDR3 is made up of 15 amino acids. This chain's CDR3 is CASSQEGQGGTEAFF. Written as DNA, the CDR3 is TGCGCCAGCAGCCAAGAGGGACAGGGAGGCACTGAAGCTTTCTTT.

V is TRBV7-9 and J is TRBJ2-3, with a possible D match to TRBD2 (6 bases). CDR1 and CDR2 (germline): SEHNR, FQNEAQ (reference sequence). Trimming removed 3 bases from V and 4 bases from J, with 17 bases in between. The CDR3 sequence is 16 residues long. CDR3: CASSFGGPGVADTQYF. The CDR3 nucleotides are TGTGCCAGCAGCTTTGGTGGTCCGGGAGTCGCAGATACGCAGTATTTT.

The V and J genes are TRBV9 and TRBJ2-3, with TRBD2 identical over 8 bases. V shed 3 bases and J 5 bases; nucleotides not matched to a gene: 14. Germline values: CDR1 SGDLS, CDR2 YYNGEE. The length of the CDR3 is 17 residues. CDR3 sequence: CASSGVGGGPTQDTQYF. CDR3 coding DNA: TGTGCCAGCAGCGGCGTCGGGGGGGGACCAACCCAAGATACGCAGTATTTT.

The chain couples TRBV6-1 to TRBJ1-1; D is undetermined. The CDR3 is 12 amino acids. Germline V CDR1 and CDR2: MNHNS, SASEGT. V was pared by 6 bases and J by 9 bases, with 14 bases between. CDR3 bases: TGTGCCAGCAGCAGTCTGTCGACAAAAGCTTTCTTT. Protein sequence: CASSSLSTKAFF.

The rearrangement links TRBV7-2 to TRBJ1-2; 7 bases are a match to TRBD1. V shed 0 bases, J shed 7 bases, and the junction held 5 bases outside the gene matches. Germline-derived CDR1 and CDR2 are SGHTA and FQGNSA. CDR3 length: 14 amino acids. Written as DNA, the CDR3 is TGTGCCAGCAGCTTAGCCGGGGAGGGGGCTGGCTACACCTTC. Amino acid sequence: CASSLAGEGAGYTF.